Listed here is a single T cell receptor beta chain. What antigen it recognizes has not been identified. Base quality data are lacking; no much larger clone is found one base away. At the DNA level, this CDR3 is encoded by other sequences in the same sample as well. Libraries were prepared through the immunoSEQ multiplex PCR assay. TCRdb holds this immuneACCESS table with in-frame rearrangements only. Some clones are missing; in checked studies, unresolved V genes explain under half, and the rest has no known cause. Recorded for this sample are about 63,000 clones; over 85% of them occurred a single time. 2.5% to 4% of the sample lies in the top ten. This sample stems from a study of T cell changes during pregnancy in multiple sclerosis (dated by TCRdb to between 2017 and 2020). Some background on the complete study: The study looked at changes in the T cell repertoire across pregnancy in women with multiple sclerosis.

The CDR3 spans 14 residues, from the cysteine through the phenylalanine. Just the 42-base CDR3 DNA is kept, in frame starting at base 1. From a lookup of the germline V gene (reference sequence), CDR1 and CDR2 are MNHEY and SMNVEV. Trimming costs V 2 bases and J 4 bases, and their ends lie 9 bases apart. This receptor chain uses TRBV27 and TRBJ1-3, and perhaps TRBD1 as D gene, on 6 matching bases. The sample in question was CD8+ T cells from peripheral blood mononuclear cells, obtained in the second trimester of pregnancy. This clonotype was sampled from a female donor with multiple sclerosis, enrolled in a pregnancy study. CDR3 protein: CASSLRGSGNTIYF. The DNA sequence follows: TGTGCCAGCAGTTTAAGGGGGAGCGGAAACACCATATATTTT.